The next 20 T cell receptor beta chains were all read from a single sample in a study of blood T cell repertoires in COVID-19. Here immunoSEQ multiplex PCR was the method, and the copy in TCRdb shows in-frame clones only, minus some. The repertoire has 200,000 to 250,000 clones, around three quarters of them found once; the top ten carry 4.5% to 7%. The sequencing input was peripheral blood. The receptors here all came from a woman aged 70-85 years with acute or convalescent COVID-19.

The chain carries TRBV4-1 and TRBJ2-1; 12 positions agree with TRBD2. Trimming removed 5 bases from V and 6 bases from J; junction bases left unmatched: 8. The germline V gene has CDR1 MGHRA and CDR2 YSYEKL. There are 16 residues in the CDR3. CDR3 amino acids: CASSFPTSGSINEQFF. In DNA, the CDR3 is TGCGCCAGCAGCTTCCCGACTAGCGGGAGTATCAATGAGCAGTTCTTC.

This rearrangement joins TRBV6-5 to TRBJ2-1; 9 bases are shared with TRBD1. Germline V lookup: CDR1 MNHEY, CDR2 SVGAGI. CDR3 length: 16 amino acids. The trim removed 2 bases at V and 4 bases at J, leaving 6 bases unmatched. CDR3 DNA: TGTGCCAGCAGTTACGAGGGACAGGGAATTTACAATGAGCAGTTCTTC. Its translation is CASSYEGQGIYNEQFF.

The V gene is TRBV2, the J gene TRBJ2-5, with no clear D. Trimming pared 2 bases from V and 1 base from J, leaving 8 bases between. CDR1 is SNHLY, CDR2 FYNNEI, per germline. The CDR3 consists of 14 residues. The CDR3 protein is CASSERGVQETQYF. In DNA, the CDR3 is TGTGCCAGCAGTGAACGAGGAGTCCAAGAGACCCAGTACTTC.

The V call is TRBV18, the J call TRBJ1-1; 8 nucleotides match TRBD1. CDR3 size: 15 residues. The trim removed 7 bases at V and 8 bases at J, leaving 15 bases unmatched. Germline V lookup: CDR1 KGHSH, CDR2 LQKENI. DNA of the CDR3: TGTGCCAGCTTATTTGTTTTCGGACAGGGAGGAGAAGCTTTCTTT. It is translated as CASLFVFGQGGEAFF.

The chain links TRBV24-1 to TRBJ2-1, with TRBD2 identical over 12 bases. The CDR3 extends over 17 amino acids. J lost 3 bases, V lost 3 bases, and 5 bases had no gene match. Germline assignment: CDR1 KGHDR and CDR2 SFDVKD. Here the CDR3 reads CATSDDTTSGGYNEQFF. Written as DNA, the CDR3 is TGTGCCACCAGTGATGACACGACTAGCGGGGGCTACAATGAGCAGTTCTTC.

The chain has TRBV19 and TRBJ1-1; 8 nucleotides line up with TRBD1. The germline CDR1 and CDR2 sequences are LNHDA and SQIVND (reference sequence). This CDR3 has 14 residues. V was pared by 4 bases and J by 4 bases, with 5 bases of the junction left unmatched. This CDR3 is CASSTTGVGTEAFF. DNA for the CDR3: TGTGCCAGTAGTACGACAGGGGTGGGCACTGAAGCTTTCTTT.

This CDR3 is CSASAGVNEKLFF. The CDR3 region has the DNA TGCAGTGCTAGTGCGGGGGTTAATGAAAAACTGTTTTTT. The chain couples TRBV20-1 to TRBJ1-4, with a weak D call TRBD1 (5 bases). From germline, CDR1 is DFQATT and CDR2 SNEGSKA (reference sequence). The CDR3 sequence is 13 residues long. V lost 3 bases and J lost 4, with 9 bases in between.

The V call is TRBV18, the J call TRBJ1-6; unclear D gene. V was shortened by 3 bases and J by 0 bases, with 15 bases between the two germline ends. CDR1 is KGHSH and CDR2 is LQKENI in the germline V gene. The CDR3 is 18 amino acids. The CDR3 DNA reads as TGTGCCAGCTCACCCGGGGTACGGATGAGCTCCTATAATTCACCCCTCCACTTT. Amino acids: CASSPGVRMSSYNSPLHF.

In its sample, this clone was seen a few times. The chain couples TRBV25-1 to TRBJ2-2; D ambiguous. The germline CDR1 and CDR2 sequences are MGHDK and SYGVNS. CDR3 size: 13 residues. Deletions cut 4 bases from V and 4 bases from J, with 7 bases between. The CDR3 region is CASSVPITGELFF. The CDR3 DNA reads TGTGCCAGCAGTGTTCCAATCACCGGGGAGCTGTTTTTT.

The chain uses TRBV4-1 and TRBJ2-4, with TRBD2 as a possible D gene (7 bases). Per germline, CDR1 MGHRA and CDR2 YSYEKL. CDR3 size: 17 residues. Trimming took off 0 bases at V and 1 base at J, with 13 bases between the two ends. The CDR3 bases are TGCGCCAGCAGCCAAGATGGGGGGGGCGCCGCCAAAAACATTCAGTACTTC. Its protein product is CASSQDGGGAAKNIQYF.

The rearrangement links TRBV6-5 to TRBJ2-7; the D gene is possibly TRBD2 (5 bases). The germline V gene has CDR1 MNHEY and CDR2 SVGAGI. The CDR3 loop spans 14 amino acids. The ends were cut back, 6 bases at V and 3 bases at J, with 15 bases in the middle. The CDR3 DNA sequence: TGTGCCAGCAGCTTTTACGGGATTAACTACGAGCAGTACTTC. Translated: CASSFYGINYEQYF.

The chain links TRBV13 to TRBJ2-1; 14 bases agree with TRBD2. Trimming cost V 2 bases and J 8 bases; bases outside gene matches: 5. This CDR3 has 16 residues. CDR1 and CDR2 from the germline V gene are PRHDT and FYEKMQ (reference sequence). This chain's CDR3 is CASSLSGTSGSHEQFF. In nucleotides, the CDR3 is TGTGCCAGCAGCTTAAGTGGGACTAGCGGGAGCCATGAGCAGTTCTTC.

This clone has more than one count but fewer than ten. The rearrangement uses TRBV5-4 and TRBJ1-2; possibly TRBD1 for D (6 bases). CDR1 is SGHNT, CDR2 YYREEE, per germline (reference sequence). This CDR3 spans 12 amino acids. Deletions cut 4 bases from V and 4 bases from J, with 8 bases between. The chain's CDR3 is CASSPDSYGYTF. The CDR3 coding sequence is TGTGCCAGCAGCCCGGACAGCTATGGCTACACCTTC. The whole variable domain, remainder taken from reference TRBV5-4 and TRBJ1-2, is ETGVTQSPTHLIKTRGQQVTLRCSSQSGHNTVSWYQQALGQGPQFIFQYYREEENGRGNFPPRFSGLQFPNYSSELNVNALELDDSALYLCASSPDSYGYTFGSGTRLTVV.

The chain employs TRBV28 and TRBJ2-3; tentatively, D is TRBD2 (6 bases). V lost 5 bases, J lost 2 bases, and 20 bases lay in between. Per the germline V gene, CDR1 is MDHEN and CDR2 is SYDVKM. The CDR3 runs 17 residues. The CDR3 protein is CASSLAPGGGNTDTQYF. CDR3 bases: TGTGCCAGCAGTCTCGCCCCCGGGGGTGGTAACACAGATACGCAGTATTTT.

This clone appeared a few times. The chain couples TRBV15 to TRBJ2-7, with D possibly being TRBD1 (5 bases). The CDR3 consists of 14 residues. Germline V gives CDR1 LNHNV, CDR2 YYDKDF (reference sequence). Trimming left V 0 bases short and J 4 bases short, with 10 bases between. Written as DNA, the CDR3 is TGTGCCACCAGCAGAGATATAGGGGCTTACGAGCAGTACTTC. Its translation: CATSRDIGAYEQYF.

In DNA form, the CDR3 reads TGTGCCAGCAGTGAATATCGCGGGCAGACCTACAATGAGCAGTTCTTC. Its translation is CASSEYRGQTYNEQFF. This sequence joins TRBV2 and TRBJ2-1; perhaps TRBD2 as D (5 bases). The CDR3 is made up of 16 amino acids. The V gene's germline CDR1 is SNHLY and CDR2 FYNNEI. Trimming cost V 2 bases and J 2 bases, with 13 bases left between them.

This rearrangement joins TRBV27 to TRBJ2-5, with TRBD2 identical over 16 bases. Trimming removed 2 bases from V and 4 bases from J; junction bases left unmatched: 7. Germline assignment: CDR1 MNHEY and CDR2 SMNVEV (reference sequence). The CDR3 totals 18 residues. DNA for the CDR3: TGTGCCAGCAGTTTAGGGACTAGCGGGAGGGCCGTAGGAGAGACCCAGTACTTC. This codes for CASSLGTSGRAVGETQYF.

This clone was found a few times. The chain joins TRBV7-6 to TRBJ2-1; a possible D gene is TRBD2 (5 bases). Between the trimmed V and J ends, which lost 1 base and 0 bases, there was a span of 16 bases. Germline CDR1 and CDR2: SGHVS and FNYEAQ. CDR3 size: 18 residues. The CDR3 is CASSLVNPTLASYNEQFF. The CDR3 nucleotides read TGTGCCAGCAGCTTAGTAAACCCTACGCTAGCCTCCTACAATGAGCAGTTCTTC.

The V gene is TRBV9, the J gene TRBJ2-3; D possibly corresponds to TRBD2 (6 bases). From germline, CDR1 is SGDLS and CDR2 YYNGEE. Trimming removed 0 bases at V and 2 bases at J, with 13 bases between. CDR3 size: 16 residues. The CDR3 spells CASSVAGRGYTDTQYF. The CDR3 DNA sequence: TGTGCCAGCAGCGTAGCTGGGCGGGGATACACAGATACGCAGTATTTT. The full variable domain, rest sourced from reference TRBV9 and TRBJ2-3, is DSGVTQTPKHLITATGQRVTLRCSPRSGDLSVYWYQQSLDQGLQFLIQYYNGEERAKGNILERFSAQQFPDLHSELNLSSLELGDSALYFCASSVAGRGYTDTQYFGPGTRLTVL.

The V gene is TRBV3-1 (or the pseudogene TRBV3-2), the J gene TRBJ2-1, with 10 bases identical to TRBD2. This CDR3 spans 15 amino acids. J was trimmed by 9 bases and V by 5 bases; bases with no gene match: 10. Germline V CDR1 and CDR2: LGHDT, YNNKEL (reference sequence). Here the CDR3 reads CASSSDPGLAIEQFF. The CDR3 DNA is TGTGCCAGCAGCTCTGATCCGGGACTAGCGATTGAGCAGTTCTTC.